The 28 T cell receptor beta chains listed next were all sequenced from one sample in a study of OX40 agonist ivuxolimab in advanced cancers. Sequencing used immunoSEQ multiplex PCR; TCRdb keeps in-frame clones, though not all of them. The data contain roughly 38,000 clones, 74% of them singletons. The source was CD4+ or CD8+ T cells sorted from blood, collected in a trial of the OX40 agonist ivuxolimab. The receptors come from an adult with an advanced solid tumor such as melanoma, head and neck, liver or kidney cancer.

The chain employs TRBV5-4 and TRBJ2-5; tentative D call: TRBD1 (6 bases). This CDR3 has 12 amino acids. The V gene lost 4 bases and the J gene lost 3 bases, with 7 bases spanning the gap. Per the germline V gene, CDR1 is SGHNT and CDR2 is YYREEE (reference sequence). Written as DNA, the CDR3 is TGTGCCAGCAGCCGGGACAAAGAGACCCAGTACTTC. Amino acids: CASSRDKETQYF.

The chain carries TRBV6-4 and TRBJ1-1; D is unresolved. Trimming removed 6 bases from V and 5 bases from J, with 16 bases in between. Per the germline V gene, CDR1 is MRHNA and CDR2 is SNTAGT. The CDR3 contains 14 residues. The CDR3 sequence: CASRDSSRETEAFF. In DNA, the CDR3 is TGTGCCAGCAGGGATAGTAGTCGGGAAACTGAAGCTTTCTTT.

The CDR3 reads CASSVEMAGAYNEQFF. The CDR3 coding sequence is TGTGCCAGCAGCGTAGAAATGGCGGGGGCATACAATGAGCAGTTCTTC. This rearrangement joins TRBV9 to TRBJ2-1; tentative D call: TRBD2 (7 bases). Trimming took off 0 bases at V and 4 bases at J, with 14 bases between the two ends. The CDR3 is 16 amino acids. Looked up from germline, CDR1 is SGDLS and CDR2 is YYNGEE. The variable domain in full, with the rest retrieved from reference TRBV9 and TRBJ2-1, is DSGVTQTPKHLITATGQRVTLRCSPRSGDLSVYWYQQSLDQGLQFLIQYYNGEERAKGNILERFSAQQFPDLHSELNLSSLELGDSALYFCASSVEMAGAYNEQFFGPGTRLTVL.

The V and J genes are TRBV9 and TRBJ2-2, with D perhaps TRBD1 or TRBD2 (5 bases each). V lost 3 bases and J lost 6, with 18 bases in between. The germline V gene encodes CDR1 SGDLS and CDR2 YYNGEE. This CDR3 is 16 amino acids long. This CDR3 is CASSAGAALHSGELFF. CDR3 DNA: TGTGCCAGCAGCGCCGGGGCGGCTCTTCATTCCGGGGAGCTGTTTTTT.

CDR3 residues: CASSRYRSGAGGNYNEQFF. The CDR3 bases are TGTGCCAGCAGCCGCTATCGATCGGGGGCGGGGGGAAATTACAATGAGCAGTTCTTC. The chain recombines TRBV4-2 with TRBJ2-1; TRBD2 agrees at 8 bases. The germline V gene has CDR1 LGHNA and CDR2 YNFKEQ. This CDR3 comprises 19 residues. Trimming at V came to 4 bases and at J to 4 bases, leaving 18 bases not matched to a gene.

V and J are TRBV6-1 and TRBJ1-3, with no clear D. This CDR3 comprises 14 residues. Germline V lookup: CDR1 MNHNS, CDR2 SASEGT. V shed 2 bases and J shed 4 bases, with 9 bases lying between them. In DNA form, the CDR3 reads TGTGCCAGCAGTGAAATCCAGAGAGGAAACACCATATATTTT. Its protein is CASSEIQRGNTIYF.

The CDR3 loop reads CASSQPGQINSPLHF. The CDR3 DNA follows: TGTGCCAGCAGCCAACCGGGACAGATCAATTCACCCCTCCACTTT. The chain links TRBV7-9 to TRBJ1-6, with TRBD1 matching over 7 bases. V trimming: 5 bases; J trimming: 7 bases; junction bases outside the gene matches: 8. From germline, CDR1 is SEHNR and CDR2 FQNEAQ (reference sequence). The CDR3 runs 15 residues. Complete variable domain (other parts from reference TRBV7-9 and TRBJ1-6): DTGVSQNPRHKITKRGQNVTFRCDPISEHNRLYWYRQTLGQGPEFLTYFQNEAQLEKSRLLSDRFSAERPKGSFSTLEIQRTEQGDSAMYLCASSQPGQINSPLHFGNGTRLTVT.

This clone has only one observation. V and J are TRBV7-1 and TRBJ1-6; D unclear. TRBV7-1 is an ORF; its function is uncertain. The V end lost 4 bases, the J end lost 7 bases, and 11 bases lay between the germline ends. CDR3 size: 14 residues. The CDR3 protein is CASSLGQKNSPLHF. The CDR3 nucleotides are TGTGCCAGCAGCTTAGGGCAGAAGAATTCACCCCTCCACTTT.

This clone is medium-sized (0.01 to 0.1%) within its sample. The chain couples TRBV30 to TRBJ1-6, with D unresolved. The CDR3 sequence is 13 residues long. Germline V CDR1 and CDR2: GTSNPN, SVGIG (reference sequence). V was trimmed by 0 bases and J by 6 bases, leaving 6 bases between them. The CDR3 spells CAWSVTANSPLHF. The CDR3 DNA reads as TGTGCCTGGAGTGTCACAGCTAATTCACCCCTCCACTTT.

The DNA for the CDR3 is TGTGCCAGCAGCTCGCCTCTCGGGAGCGGGACTCAAGAGACCCAGTACTTC. Residues: CASSSPLGSGTQETQYF. The rearrangement uses TRBV7-2 and TRBJ2-5, with 7 bases lining up with TRBD2. This CDR3 spans 17 amino acids. Germline V CDR1 and CDR2: SGHTA, FQGNSA. V dropped 4 bases and J dropped 2; count of bases not matched to a gene: 13.

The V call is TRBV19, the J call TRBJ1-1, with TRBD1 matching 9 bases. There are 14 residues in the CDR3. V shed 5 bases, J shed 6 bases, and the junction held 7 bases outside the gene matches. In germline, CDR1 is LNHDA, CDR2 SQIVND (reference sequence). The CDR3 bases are TGTGCCAGTAGTTTGGACAGGGGATACGCTGAAGCTTTCTTT. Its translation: CASSLDRGYAEAFF. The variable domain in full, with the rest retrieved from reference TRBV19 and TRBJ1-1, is DGGITQSPKYLFRKEGQNVTLSCEQNLNHDAMYWYRQDPGQGLRLIYYSQIVNDFQKGDIAEGYSVSREKKESFPLTVTSAQKNPTAFYLCASSLDRGYAEAFFGQGTRLTVV.

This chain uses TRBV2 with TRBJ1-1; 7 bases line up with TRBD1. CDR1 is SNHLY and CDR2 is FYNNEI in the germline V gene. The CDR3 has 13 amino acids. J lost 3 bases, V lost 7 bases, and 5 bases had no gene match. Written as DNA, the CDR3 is TGTGCCAGCAACCAGGGGGGAGACACTGAAGCTTTCTTT. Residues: CASNQGGDTEAFF.

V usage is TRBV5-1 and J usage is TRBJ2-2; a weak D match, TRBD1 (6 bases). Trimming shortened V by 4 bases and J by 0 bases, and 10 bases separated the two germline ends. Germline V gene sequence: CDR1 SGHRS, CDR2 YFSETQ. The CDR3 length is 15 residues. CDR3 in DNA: TGCGCCAGCAGCCCTGGACAGACGAACACCGGGGAGCTGTTTTTT. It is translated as CASSPGQTNTGELFF.

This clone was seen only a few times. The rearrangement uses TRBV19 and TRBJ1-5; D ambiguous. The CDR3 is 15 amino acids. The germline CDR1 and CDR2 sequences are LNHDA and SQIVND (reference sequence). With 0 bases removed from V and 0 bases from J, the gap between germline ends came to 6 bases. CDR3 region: CASSIEHHSNQPQHF. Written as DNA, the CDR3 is TGTGCCAGTAGTATAGAACACCATAGCAATCAGCCCCAGCATTTT.

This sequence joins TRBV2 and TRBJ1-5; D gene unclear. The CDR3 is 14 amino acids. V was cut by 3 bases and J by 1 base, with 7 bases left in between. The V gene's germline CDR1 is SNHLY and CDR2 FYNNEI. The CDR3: CASSDSVSNQPQHF. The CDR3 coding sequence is TGTGCCAGCAGTGATTCTGTGAGCAATCAGCCCCAGCATTTT.

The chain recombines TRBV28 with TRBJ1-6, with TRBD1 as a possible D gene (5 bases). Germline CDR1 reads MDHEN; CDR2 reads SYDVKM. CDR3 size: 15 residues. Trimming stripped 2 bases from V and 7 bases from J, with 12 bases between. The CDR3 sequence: CASSLRGGKNSPLHF. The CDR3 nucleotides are TGTGCCAGCAGTTTACGGGGGGGTAAGAATTCACCCCTCCACTTT.

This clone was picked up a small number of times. Here the CDR3 reads CASEVGTGNSPLHF. In DNA, the CDR3 is TGTGCCAGTGAGGTCGGGACAGGGAATTCACCCCTCCACTTT. The chain has TRBV19 and TRBJ1-6; TRBD1 matches at 9 bases. CDR3 length equals 14 residues. Germline CDR1 and CDR2: LNHDA and SQIVND (reference sequence). The V gene end was trimmed by 8 bases and the J gene end by 7 bases; junction bases not matched to a gene: 6.

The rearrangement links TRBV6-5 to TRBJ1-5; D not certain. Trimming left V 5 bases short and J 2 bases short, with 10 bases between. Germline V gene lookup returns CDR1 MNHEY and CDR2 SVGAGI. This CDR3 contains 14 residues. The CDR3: CASSVDLGNQPQHF. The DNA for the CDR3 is TGTGCCAGCAGTGTCGACCTTGGCAATCAGCCCCAGCATTTT.

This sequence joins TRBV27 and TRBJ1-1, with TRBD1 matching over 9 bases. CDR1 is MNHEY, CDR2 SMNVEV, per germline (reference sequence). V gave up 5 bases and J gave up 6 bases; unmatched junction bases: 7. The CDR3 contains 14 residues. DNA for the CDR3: TGTGCCAGCAGTCACGGACAGGGGTTCTCTGAAGCTTTCTTT. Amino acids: CASSHGQGFSEAFF.

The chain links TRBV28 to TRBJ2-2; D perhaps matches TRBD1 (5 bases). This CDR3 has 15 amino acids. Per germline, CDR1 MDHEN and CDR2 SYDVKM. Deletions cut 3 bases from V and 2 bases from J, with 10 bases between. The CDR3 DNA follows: TGTGCCAGCAGTTTGCGAGACAGAAACACCGGGGAGCTGTTTTTT. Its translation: CASSLRDRNTGELFF.

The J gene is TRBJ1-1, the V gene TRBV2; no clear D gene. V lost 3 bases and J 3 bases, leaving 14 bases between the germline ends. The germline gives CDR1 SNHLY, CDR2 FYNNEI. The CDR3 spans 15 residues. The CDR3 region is CASSDVLFRDTEAFF. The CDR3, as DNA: TGTGCCAGCAGTGATGTGTTATTCCGAGACACTGAAGCTTTCTTT.

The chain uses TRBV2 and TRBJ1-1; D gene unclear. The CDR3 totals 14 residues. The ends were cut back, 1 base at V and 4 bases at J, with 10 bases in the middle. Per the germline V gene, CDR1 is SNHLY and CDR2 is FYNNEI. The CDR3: CASSEGVSVTEAFF. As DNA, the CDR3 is TGTGCCAGCAGTGAAGGGGTGAGCGTCACTGAAGCTTTCTTT.

Here the CDR3 reads CASSLESRSNEKLFF. In DNA form, the CDR3 reads TGCGCCAGCAGCTTGGAATCGCGGTCCAATGAAAAACTGTTTTTT. The chain has TRBV5-1 and TRBJ1-4; no firm D call. V was trimmed by 0 bases and J by 5 bases, leaving 11 bases between them. The CDR3 extends over 15 amino acids. The germline V gene encodes CDR1 SGHRS and CDR2 YFSETQ.

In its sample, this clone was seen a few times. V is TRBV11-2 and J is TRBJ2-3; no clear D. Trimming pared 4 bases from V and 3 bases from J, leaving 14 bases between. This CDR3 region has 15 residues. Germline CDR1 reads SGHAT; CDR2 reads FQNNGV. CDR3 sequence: CASSSPRLFTDTQYF. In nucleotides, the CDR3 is TGTGCCAGCAGCTCCCCTCGACTCTTTACAGATACGCAGTATTTT.

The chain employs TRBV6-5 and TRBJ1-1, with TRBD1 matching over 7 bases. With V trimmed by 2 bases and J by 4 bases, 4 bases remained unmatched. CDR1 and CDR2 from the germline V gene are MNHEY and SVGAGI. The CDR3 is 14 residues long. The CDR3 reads CASSYRGQVTEAFF. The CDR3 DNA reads TGTGCCAGCAGTTACAGGGGGCAGGTCACTGAAGCTTTCTTT.

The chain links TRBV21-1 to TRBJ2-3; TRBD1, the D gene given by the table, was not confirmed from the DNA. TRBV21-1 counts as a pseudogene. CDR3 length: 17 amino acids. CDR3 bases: TGTGCCAGCAGCATTCGAGGCTGGGACAGGGAGCCAGATACGCAGTATTTT. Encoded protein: CASSIRGWDREPDTQYF.

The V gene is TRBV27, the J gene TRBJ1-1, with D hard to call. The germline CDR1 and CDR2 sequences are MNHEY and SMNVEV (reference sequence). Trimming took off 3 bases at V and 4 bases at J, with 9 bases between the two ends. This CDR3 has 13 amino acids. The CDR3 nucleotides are TGTGCCAGCAGTTTCGGGGAGGGCACTGAAGCTTTCTTT. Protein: CASSFGEGTEAFF.

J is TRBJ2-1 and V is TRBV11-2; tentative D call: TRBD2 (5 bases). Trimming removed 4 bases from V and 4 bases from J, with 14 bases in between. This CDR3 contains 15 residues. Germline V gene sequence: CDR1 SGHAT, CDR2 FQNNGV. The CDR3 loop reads CASSSPRGPYNEQFF. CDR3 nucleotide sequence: TGTGCCAGCAGCTCACCGCGCGGGCCTTACAATGAGCAGTTCTTC. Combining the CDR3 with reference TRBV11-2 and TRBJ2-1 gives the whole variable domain EAGVAQSPRYKIIEKRQSVAFWCNPISGHATLYWYQQILGQGPKLLIQFQNNGVVDDSQLPKDRFSAERLKGVDSTLKIQPAKLEDSAVYLCASSSPRGPYNEQFFGPGTRLTVL.